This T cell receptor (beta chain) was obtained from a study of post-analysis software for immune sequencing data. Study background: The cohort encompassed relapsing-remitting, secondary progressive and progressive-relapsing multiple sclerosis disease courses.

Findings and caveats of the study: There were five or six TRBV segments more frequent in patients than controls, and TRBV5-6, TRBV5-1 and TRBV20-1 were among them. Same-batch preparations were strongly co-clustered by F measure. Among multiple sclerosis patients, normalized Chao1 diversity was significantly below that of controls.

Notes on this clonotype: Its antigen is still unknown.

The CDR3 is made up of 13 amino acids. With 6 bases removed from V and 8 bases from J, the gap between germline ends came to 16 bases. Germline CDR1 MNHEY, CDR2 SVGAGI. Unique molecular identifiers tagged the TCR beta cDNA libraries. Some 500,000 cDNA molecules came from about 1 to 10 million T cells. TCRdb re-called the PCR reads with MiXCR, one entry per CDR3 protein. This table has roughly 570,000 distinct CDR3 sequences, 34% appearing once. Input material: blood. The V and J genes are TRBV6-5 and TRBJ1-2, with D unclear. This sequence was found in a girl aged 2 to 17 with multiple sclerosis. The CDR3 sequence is CASRSSLGRGYTF. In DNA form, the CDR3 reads TGTGCCAGCAGATCATCGCTTGGGCGAGGCTACACCTTC.